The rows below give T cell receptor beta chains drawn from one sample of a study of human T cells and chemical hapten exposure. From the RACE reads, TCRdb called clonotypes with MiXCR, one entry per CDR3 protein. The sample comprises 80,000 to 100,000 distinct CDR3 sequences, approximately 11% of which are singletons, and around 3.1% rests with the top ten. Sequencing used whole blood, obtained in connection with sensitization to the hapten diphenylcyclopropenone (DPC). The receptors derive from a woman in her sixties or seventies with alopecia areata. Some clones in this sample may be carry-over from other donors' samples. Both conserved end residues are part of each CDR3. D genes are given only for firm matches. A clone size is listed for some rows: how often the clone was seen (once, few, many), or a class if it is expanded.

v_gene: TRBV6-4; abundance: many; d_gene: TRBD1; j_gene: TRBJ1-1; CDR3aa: CASRGQGMNTEAFF; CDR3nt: TGTGCCAGCAGGGGACAGGGAATGAACACTGAAGCTTTCTTT
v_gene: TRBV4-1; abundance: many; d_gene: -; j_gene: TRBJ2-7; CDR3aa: CASSHLAQPGNFDEQYF; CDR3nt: TGCGCCAGCAGCCACCTGGCTCAGCCAGGGAATTTCGACGAGCAGTACTTC
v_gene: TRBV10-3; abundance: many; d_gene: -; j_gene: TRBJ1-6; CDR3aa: CAISPREENSPLHF; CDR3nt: TGTGCCATCAGCCCCAGGGAGGAGAATTCACCCCTCCACTTT
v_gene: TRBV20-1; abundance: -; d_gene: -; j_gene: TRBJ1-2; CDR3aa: CSARTGFGYTF; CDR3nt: TGCAGTGCTAGGACAGGATTTGGCTACACCTTC
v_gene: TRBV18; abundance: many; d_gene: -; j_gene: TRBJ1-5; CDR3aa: CASSPFGHRYSNQPQHF; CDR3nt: TGTGCCAGCTCACCATTCGGACACCGATATAGCAATCAGCCCCAGCATTTT
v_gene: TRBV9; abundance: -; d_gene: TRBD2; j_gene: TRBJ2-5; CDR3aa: CASSEAGGEETQYF; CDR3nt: TGTGCCAGCAGCGAAGCGGGGGGGGAAGAGACCCAGTACTTC
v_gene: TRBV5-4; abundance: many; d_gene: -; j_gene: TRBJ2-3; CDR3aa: CASSRAMTSGDTQYF; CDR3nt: TGTGCCAGCAGCCGAGCTATGACGAGTGGAGATACGCAGTATTTT
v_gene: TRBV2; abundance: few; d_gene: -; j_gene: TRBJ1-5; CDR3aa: CASILGGNQPQHF; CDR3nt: TGTGCCAGCATTTTAGGGGGCAATCAGCCCCAGCATTTT
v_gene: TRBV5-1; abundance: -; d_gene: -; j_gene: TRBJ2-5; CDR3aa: CASSPGQSFQETQYF; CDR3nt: TGCGCCAGCAGCCCTGGACAGAGCTTTCAAGAGACCCAGTACTTC
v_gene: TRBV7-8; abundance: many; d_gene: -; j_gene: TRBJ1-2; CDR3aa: CASSLGADGVLRLSYGYTF; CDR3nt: TGTGCCAGCAGCTTAGGAGCGGATGGGGTTCTCCGCCTAAGCTATGGCTACACCTTC
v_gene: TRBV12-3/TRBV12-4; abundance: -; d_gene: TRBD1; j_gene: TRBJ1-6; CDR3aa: CASSYGTGGACDF; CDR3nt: TGTGCCAGCAGTTACGGGACAGGCGGGGCCTGTGACTTT
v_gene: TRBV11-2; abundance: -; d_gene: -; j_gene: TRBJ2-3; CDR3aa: CASSNGGVHTDTQYF; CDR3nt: TGTGCCAGCAGTAATGGCGGGGTCCACACAGATACGCAGTATTTT
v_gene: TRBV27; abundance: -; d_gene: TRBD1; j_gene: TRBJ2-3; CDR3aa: CASRPGQGATDTQYF; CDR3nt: TGTGCCAGCAGACCGGGGCAGGGGGCGACAGATACGCAGTATTTT
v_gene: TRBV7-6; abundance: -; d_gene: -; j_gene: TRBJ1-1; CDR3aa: CASSPRQVNTEAFF; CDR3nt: TGTGCCAGCAGTCCCCGACAGGTGAACACTGAAGCTTTCTTT
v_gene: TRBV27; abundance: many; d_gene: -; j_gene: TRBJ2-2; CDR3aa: CASRQLGDTGELFF; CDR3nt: TGTGCCAGCAGGCAACTAGGGGACACCGGGGAGCTGTTTTTT
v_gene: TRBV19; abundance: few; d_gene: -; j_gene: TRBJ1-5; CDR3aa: CASSMAGNSNQPQHF; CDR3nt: TGTGCCAGTAGTATGGCCGGAAATAGCAATCAGCCCCAGCATTTT
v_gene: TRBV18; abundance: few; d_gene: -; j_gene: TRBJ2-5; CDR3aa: CASSPRTQETQYF; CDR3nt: TGTGCCAGCTCACCACGAACTCAAGAGACCCAGTACTTC
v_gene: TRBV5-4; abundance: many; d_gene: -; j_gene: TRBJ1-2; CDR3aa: CASSLDSWTAYSYGYTF; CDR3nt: TGTGCCAGCAGCTTGGATTCTTGGACGGCGTATTCGTATGGCTACACCTTC
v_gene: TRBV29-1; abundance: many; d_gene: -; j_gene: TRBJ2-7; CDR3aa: CSVVPNRAYEQYF; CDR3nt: TGCAGCGTGGTCCCGAATAGGGCCTACGAGCAGTACTTC
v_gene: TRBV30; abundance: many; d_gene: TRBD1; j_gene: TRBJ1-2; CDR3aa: CAWSVDRGNYGYTF; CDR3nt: TGTGCCTGGAGTGTTGACAGGGGCAACTATGGCTACACCTTC
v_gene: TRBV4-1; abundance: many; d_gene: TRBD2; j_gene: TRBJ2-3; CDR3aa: CASSQVSGGSDTQYF; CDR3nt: TGCGCCAGCAGCCAAGTTAGCGGGGGTTCAGATACGCAGTATTTT
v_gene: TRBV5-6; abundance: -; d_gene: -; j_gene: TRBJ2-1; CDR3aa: CASNRDPNNEQFF; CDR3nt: TGTGCCAGCAACCGGGACCCCAACAATGAGCAGTTCTTC
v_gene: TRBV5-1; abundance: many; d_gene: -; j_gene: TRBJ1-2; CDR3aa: CASSQDSFYGYTF; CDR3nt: TGCGCCAGCAGCCAGGACAGCTTCTATGGCTACACCTTC
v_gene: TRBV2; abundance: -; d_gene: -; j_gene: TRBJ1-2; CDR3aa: CARIKGLDYTF; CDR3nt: TGTGCCCGAATTAAGGGGCTTGACTACACCTTC
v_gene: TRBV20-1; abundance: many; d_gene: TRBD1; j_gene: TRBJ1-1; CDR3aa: CSAVLQGDSTEAFF; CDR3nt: TGCAGTGCTGTCTTACAGGGGGATAGCACTGAAGCTTTCTTT
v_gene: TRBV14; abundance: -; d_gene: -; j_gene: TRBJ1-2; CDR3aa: CASSRPGPADYGYTF; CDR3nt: TGTGCCAGCAGCCGCCCAGGGCCCGCGGACTATGGCTACACCTTC
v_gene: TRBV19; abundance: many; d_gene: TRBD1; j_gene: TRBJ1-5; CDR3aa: CASNSGTGGYQPQHF; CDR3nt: TGTGCCAGTAACTCCGGGACAGGAGGATATCAGCCCCAGCATTTT
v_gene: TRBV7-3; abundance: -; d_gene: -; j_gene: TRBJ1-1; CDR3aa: CASSSRRNTEAFF; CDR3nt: TGTGCCAGCAGCAGCAGGAGGAACACTGAAGCTTTCTTT
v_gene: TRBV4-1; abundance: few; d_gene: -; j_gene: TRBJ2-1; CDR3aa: CASSPPPGLNEQFF; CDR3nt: TGCGCCAGCAGCCCCCCCCCAGGGCTGAATGAGCAGTTCTTC
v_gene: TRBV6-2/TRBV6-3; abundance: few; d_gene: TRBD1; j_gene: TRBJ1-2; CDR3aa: CASSFDRGGYTF; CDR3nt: TGTGCCAGCAGCTTCGACAGGGGAGGCTACACCTTC
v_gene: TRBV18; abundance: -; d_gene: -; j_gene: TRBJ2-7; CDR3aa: CASSPPSGAYEQYF; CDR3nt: TGTGCCAGCTCACCACCGTCCGGGGCCTACGAGCAGTACTTC
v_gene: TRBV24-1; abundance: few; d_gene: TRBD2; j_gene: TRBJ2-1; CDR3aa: CATSPSGGAYNEQFF; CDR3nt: TGTGCCACCAGCCCTAGCGGGGGGGCCTACAATGAGCAGTTCTTC
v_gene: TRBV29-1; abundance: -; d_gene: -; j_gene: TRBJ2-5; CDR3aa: CSGGQIQETQYF; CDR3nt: TGCAGCGGGGGACAAATCCAAGAGACCCAGTACTTC
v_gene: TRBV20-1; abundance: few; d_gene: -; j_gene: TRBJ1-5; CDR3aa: CSASRGQNSNQPQHF; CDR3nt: TGCAGTGCTAGCCGGGGACAAAATAGCAATCAGCCCCAGCATTTT
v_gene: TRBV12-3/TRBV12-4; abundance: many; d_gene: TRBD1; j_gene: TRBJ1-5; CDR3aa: CASSSTGVQPQHF; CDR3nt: TGTGCCAGCAGTTCAACAGGGGTTCAGCCCCAGCATTTT
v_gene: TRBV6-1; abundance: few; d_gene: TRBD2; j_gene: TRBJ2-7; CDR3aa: CATFQGLAGDYEQYF; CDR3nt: TGTGCCACCTTCCAAGGTCTAGCGGGGGACTACGAGCAGTACTTC
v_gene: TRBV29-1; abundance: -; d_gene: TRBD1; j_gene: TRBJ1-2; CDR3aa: CSVSDRDHGYTF; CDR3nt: TGCAGCGTCTCGGACAGGGACCATGGCTACACCTTC
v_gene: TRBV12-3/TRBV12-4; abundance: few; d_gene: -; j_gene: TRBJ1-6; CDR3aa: CASSLEYSPLHF; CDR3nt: TGTGCCAGCAGTTTGGAGTACTCACCCCTCCACTTT
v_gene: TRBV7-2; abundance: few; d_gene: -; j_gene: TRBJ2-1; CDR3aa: CASSLSGSYNEQFF; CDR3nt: TGTGCCAGCAGCTTATCCGGATCTTACAATGAGCAGTTCTTC
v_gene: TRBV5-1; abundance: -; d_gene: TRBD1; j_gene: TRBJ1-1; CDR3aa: CASGTGGQNTEAFF; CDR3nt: TGCGCCAGCGGCACAGGGGGCCAGAACACTGAAGCTTTCTTT
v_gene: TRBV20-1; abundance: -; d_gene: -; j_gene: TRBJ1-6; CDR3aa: CSARGRINSPLHF; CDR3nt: TGCAGTGCTAGAGGAAGGATTAATTCACCCCTCCACTTT